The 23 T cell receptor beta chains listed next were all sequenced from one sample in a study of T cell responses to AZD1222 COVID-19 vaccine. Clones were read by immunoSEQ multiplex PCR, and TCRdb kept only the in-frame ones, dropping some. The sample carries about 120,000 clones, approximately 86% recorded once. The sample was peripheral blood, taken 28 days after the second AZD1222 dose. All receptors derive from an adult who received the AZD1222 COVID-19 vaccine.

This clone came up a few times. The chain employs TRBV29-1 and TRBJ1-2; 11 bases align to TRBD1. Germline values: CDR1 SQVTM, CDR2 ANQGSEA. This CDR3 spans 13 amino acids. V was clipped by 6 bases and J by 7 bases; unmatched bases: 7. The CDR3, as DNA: TGCAGCGTAGCCCTGGACAGGGGGCCTGGCTACACCTTC. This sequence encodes CSVALDRGPGYTF.

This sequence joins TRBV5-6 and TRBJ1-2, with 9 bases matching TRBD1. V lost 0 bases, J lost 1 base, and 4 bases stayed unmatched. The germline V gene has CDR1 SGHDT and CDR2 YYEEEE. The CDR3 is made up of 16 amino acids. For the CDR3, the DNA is TGTGCCAGCAGCTTGGCCGGGACAGGGAGTAACTATGGCTACACCTTC. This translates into CASSLAGTGSNYGYTF.

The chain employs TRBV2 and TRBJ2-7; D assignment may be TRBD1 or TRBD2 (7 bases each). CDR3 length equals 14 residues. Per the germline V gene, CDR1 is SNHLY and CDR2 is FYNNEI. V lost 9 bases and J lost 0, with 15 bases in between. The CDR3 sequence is CASQQGRGSYEQYF. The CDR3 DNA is TGTGCCAGTCAACAGGGGAGGGGCTCCTACGAGCAGTACTTC.

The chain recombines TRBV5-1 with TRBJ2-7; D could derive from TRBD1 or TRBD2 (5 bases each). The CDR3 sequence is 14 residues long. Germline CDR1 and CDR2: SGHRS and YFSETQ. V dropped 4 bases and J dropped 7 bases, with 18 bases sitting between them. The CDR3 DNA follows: TGCGCCAGCAGCATGGGGGTGCAGGCCCAAGAGCAGTACTTC. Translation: CASSMGVQAQEQYF.

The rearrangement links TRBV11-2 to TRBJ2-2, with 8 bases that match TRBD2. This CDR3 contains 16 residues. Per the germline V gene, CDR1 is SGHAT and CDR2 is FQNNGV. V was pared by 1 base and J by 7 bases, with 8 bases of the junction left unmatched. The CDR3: CASSLGSGSLGGELFF. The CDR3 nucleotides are TGTGCCAGCAGCTTAGGAAGCGGGAGTCTCGGCGGGGAGCTGTTTTTT.

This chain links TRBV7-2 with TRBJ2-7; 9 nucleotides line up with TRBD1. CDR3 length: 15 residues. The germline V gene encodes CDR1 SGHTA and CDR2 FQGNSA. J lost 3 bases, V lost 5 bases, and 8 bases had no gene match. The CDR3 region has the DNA TGTGCCAGCAGCCCCAGGACAGGGGAAGACTACGAGCAGTACTTC. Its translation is CASSPRTGEDYEQYF.

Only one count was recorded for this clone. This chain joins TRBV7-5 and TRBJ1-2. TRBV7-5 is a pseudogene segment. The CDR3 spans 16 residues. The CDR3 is CVRTPLTPGRNYGYTF. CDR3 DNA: TGTGTCAGAACCCCCCTAACCCCGGGACGGAACTATGGCTACACCTTC.

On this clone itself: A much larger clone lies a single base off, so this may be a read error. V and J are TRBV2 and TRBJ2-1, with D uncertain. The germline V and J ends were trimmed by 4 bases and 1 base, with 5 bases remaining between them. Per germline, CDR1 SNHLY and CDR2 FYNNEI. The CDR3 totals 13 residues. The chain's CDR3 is CASSASSYNEQFF. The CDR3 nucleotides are TGTGCCAGCAGTGCTAGTTCCTACAATGAGCAGTTCTTC.

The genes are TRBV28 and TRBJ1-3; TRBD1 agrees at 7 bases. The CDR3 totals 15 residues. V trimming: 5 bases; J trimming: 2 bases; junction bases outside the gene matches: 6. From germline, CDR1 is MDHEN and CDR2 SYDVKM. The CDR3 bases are TGTGCCAGCAGTCCAGGACAGGCTGCTGGAAACACCATATATTTT. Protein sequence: CASSPGQAAGNTIYF.

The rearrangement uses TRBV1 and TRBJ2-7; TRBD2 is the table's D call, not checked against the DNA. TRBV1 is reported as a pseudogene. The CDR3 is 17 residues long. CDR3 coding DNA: TGCACCAGCACCCTACGGGGGGGGGTAGCGGGGAACTACGAGCAGTACTTC. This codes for CTSTLRGGVAGNYEQYF.

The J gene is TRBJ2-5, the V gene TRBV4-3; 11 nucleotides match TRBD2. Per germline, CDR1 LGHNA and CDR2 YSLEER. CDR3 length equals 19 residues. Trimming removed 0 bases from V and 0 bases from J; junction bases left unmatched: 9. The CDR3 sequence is CASSQDTGGLAGYQETQYF. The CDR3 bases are TGCGCCAGCAGCCAAGATACTGGAGGACTAGCGGGCTACCAAGAGACCCAGTACTTC.

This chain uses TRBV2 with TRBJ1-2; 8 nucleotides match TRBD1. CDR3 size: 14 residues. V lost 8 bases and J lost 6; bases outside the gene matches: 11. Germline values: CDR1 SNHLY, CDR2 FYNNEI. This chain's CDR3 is CASAVAQGAHGYTF. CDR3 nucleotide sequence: TGTGCCAGCGCCGTAGCTCAGGGGGCACATGGCTACACCTTC.

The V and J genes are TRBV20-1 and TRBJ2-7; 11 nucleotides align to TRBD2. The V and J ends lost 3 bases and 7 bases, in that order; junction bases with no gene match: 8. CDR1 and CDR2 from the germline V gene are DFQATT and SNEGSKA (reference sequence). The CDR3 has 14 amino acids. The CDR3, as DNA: TGCAGTGCTAGTGGGCTAGCGGGAGGATGGGAGCAGTACTTC. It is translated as CSASGLAGGWEQYF.

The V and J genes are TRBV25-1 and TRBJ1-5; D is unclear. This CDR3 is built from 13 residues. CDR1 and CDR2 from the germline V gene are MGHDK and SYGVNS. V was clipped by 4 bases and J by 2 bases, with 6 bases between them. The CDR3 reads CASSAGGNQPQHF. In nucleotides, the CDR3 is TGTGCCAGCAGTGCCGGTGGCAATCAGCCCCAGCATTTT.

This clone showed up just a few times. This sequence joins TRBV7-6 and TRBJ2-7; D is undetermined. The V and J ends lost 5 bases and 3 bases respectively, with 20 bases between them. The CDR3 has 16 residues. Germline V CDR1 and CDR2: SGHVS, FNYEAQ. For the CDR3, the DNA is TGTGCCAGCAGCCATATCCGTGGCAGAGGTTACTACGAGCAGTACTTC. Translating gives CASSHIRGRGYYEQYF.

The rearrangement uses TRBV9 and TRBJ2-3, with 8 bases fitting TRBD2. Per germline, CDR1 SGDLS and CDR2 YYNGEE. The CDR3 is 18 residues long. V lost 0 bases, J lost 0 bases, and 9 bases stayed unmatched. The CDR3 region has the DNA TGTGCCAGCAGCGTAGGAAGCGGGAGATTGGGTAGCACAGATACGCAGTATTTT. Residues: CASSVGSGRLGSTDTQYF.

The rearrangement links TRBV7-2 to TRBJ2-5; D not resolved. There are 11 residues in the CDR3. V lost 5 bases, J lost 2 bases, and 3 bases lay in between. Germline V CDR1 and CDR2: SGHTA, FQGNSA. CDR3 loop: CASSIQETQYF. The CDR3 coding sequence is TGTGCCAGCAGCATACAAGAGACCCAGTACTTC.

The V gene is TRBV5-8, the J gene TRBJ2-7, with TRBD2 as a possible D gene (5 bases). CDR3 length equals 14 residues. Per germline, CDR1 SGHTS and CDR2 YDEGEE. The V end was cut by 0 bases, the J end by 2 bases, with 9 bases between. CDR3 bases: TGTGCCAGCAGCTTGGAAGGGAGTCCCTACGAGCAGTACTTC. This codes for CASSLEGSPYEQYF. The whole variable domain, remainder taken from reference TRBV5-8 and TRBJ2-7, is EAGVTQSPTHLIKTRGQQATLRCSPISGHTSVYWYQQALGLGLQFLLWYDEGEERNRGNFPPRFSGRQFPNYSSELNVNALELEDSALYLCASSLEGSPYEQYFGPGTRLTVT.

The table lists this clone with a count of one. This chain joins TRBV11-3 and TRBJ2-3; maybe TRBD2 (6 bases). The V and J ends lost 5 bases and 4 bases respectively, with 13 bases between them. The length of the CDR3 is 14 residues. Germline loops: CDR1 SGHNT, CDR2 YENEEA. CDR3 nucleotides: TGTGCCAGCAGCGTCGGACTAAGGCCAGATACGCAGTATTTT. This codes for CASSVGLRPDTQYF.

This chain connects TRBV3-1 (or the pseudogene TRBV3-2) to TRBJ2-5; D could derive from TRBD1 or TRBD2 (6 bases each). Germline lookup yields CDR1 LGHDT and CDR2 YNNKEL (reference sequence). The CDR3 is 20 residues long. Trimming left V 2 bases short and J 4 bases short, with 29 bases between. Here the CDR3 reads CASSQHPLGAEGWVGETQYF. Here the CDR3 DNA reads TGTGCCAGCAGCCAACACCCCCTGGGGGCGGAGGGATGGGTTGGAGAGACCCAGTACTTC.

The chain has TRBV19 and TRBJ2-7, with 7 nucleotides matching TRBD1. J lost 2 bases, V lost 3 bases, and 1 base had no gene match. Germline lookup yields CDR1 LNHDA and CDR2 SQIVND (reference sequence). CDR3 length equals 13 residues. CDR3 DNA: TGTGCCAGTAGTATGGGACAGACCTACGAGCAGTACTTC. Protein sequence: CASSMGQTYEQYF.

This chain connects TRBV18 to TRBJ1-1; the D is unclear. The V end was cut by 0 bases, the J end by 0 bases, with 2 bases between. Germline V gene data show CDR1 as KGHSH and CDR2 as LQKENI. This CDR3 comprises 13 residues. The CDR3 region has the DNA TGTGCCAGCTCACCACCGGTGAACACTGAAGCTTTCTTT. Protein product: CASSPPVNTEAFF. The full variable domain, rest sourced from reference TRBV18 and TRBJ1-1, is NAGVMQNPRHLVRRRGQEARLRCSPMKGHSHVYWYRQLPEEGLKFMVYLQKENIIDESGMPKERFSAEFPKEGPSILRIQQVVRGDSAAYFCASSPPVNTEAFFGQGTRLTVV.

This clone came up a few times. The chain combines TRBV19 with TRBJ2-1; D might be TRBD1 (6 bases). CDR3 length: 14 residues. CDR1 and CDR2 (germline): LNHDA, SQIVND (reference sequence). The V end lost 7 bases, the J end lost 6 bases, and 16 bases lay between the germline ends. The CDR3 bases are TGTGCCAGTAATGACAGGTTTGAAGGCAATGAGCAGTTCTTC. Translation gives CASNDRFEGNEQFF.